This is a list of T cell receptor beta chains from one sample in a study of CD8+CD57+ T cells in acquired aplastic anemia. TCRdb used MiXCR to reprocess the reads, holding one entry per CDR3 protein. This table holds over 250,000 distinct CDR3 sequences, about three fifths found once. Sequenced sample: sorted CD4+, CD8+, or CD8+CD57+ T cells (not recorded which) from PBMCs. These receptors all stem from a human donor with aplastic anemia. CDR3s include the opening cysteine and the closing phenylalanine or tryptophan. The D gene is left open where the match is weak. Only part of the rows carry a size: once, few, many, or a class if the clone is expanded.

clone_size j_call cdr3_length d_call v_call cdr3_nt cdr3_aa
- TRBJ2-7 14 TRBD1 TRBV5-4 TGTGCCAGCAGCTCCGGGACAGGGCGCTACGAGCAGTACTTC CASSSGTGRYEQYF
many TRBJ1-5 16 - TRBV5-5 TGTGCCAGCGGACGGGACCCTGCCCTTAGCAATCAGCCCCAGCATTTT CASGRDPALSNQPQHF
many TRBJ1-1 13 - TRBV7-3 TGTGCCAGCAGCTTAGGGTCCCAGGGGCCAGCTTTCTTT CASSLGSQGPAFF
- TRBJ2-3 17 TRBD2 TRBV2 TGTGCCAGCAGTGAACCCATTATGGCGGGGGGCCGCGATACGCAGTATTTT CASSEPIMAGGRDTQYF
- TRBJ2-3 14 - TRBV7-2 TGTGCCAGCAGCACCCGGACTGGCGCAGATACGCAGTATTTT CASSTRTGADTQYF
- TRBJ2-5 16 TRBD2 TRBV10-3 TGTGCCATCAGCCCCGTTGGTAGCGGGATTCAGGAGACCCAGTACTTC CAISPVGSGIQETQYF
many TRBJ1-1 13 - TRBV7-3 TGTGCCAGCAGCTTAAATACCGGGACCGGGATTTTCTTT CASSLNTGTGIFF
few TRBJ2-5 15 TRBD1 TRBV20-1 TGCAGTGCCAACGGCAAGGGGGCATTAGGGGAGACCCAGTACTTC CSANGKGALGETQYF
once TRBJ2-6 15 - TRBV9 TGTGCCAGCAGCGCTACAGGGACTGGGGCCAACGTCCTGACTTTC CASSATGTGANVLTF
- TRBJ1-4 15 TRBD1 TRBV25-1 TGTGCCAGCAGTGAACCCGGGACAGGGGTGGAAAAACTGTTTTTT CASSEPGTGVEKLFF
many TRBJ1-6 15 - TRBV10-2 TGCGCCAGCAGTGAGAACGGGGCTGGTAATTCACCCCTCCACTTT CASSENGAGNSPLHF
many TRBJ1-2 19 - TRBV4-1 TGCGCCAGCAGCCAAGGAATCCCCGTACAGGGAACAATCCAGTATGGCTACACCTTC CASSQGIPVQGTIQYGYTF
- TRBJ2-1 13 - TRBV5-5 TGTGCCAGCAGATATTCCTCCTACAATGAGCAGTTCTTC CASRYSSYNEQFF
- TRBJ2-5 14 - TRBV20-1 TGCAGTGCTTCGGGTCTCGGCCAAAGAGAGACCCAGTACTTC CSASGLGQRETQYF
few TRBJ2-2 13 - TRBV10-3 TGTGCCATCAGTGACAGACAGGTCGGGGAGCTGTTTTTT CAISDRQVGELFF
many TRBJ2-2 16 TRBD2 TRBV11-2 TGTGCCAGCAGCCAGCAAGCGGGGACCAACACCGGGGAGCTGTTTTTT CASSQQAGTNTGELFF
- TRBJ2-3 16 TRBD2 TRBV24-1 TGTGCCACCAGTAGGGAGGGAGTAACTAGCACAGATACGCAGTATTTT CATSREGVTSTDTQYF
- TRBJ2-5 14 TRBD2 TRBV7-2 TGTGCCAGCAGCTTAGAACCTAGCGGGAGGGCCCAGTACTTC CASSLEPSGRAQYF
once TRBJ2-1 16 - TRBV7-9 TGTGCCAGCAGCTTAGGACGGGGGCTCTCCTACAATGAGCAGTTCTTC CASSLGRGLSYNEQFF
- TRBJ1-1 15 TRBD1 TRBV7-9 TGTGCCAGCAGCTGGGACGGGACAGGGAGCACTGAAGCTTTCTTT CASSWDGTGSTEAFF
- TRBJ2-2 15 TRBD1 TRBV10-3 TGTGCCATCAGGACAGGGACATGGAACACCGGGGAGCTGTTTTTT CAIRTGTWNTGELFF
- TRBJ2-7 15 - TRBV29-1 TGCAGCGTTGAAGGAGGGGAACAAAGCGGCTACGAGCAGTACTTC CSVEGGEQSGYEQYF
- TRBJ1-3 15 - TRBV19 TGTGCCAGTAGTATTAACAGCCTCTCTGGAAACACCATATATTTT CASSINSLSGNTIYF
- TRBJ2-7 15 TRBD2 TRBV20-1 TGCAGTGCTAGAGGTACTAGCGGGAGGAACGACGAGCAGTACTTC CSARGTSGRNDEQYF
many TRBJ1-1 17 TRBD1 TRBV7-8 TGTGCCAGCAGCATTATGACAGGGAAGTTAGCGAACACTGAAGCTTTCTTT CASSIMTGKLANTEAFF
- TRBJ1-1 13 - TRBV6-1 TGTGCCAGCAGTGAGGTGGACAGCCCAGGGGCTTTCTTT CASSEVDSPGAFF
- TRBJ2-1 17 TRBD1 TRBV7-8 TGTGCCAGCAGCTTAGTTTCCCCCAACAGGGGACAGGGTGAGCAGTTCTTC CASSLVSPNRGQGEQFF
- TRBJ2-3 16 - TRBV24-1 TGTGCCACCAGTGATCCCAGGGGATTAAGGACAGATACGCAGTATTTT CATSDPRGLRTDTQYF
few TRBJ2-3 15 - TRBV5-1 TGCGCCAGCAGCTTGGGTAGGGTAAGCGCAGATACGCAGTATTTT CASSLGRVSADTQYF
- TRBJ1-2 15 TRBD1 TRBV2 TGTGCCAGCAGGAACTCCGGGACAGGAGGAAGTGGCTACACCTTC CASRNSGTGGSGYTF
few TRBJ2-7 15 TRBD2 TRBV10-3 TGTGCCATCAGTGAGTCGACTAGCGGGGCTTACGAGCAGTACTTC CAISESTSGAYEQYF
many TRBJ2-1 16 - TRBV7-2 TGTGCCAGCAGCTTAGAGGCGCGGAGCTCCTACAATGAGCAGTTCTTC CASSLEARSSYNEQFF
- TRBJ2-7 15 TRBD2 TRBV5-1 TGCGCCAGCAGCTCCACTAGCGGGAGATTCTACGAGCAGTACTTC CASSSTSGRFYEQYF
- TRBJ2-7 13 TRBD2 TRBV7-9 TGTGCCAGCAGACTCGGGGGGGAATACGAGCAGTACTTC CASRLGGEYEQYF
few TRBJ2-3 13 - TRBV20-1 TGCAGTGCCCAGCGGTCGGGGACAGATACGCAGTATTTT CSAQRSGTDTQYF
- TRBJ2-5 15 TRBD1 TRBV7-8 TGTGCCAGCAGCTCCTTGGACAGGGGGTTGGAGACCCAGTACTTC CASSSLDRGLETQYF
- TRBJ2-2 14 TRBD2 TRBV7-3 TGTGCCAGCAGCTTAATGGGACTAGCGGGGGAGCTGTTTTTT CASSLMGLAGELFF
- TRBJ1-5 14 - TRBV24-1 TGTGCCACCAGTGATCCACCGATGAGTCAGCCCCAGCATTTT CATSDPPMSQPQHF
many TRBJ1-5 12 - TRBV4-1 TGCGCCATCGTGGGCAGTAATCAGCCCCAGCATTTT CAIVGSNQPQHF
- TRBJ2-7 14 - TRBV24-1 TGTGCCACTTCGAAGGACAGCTTTAACTACGAGCAGTACTTC CATSKDSFNYEQYF
- TRBJ1-1 15 - TRBV19 TGTGCCAGTTACAGAACGGGGGGCATGAACACTGAAGCTTTCTTT CASYRTGGMNTEAFF
many TRBJ2-5 10 - TRBV20-1 TGCAGTGCCATTCAAGAGACCCAGTACTTC CSAIQETQYF
- TRBJ2-3 15 TRBD2 TRBV29-1 TGCAGCGTTGTCGTTCTAGCGGGTAACACAGATACGCAGTATTTT CSVVVLAGNTDTQYF
- TRBJ1-5 16 TRBD1 TRBV24-1 TGTGCCACCAGTGTTGCGGGACAGGGTAGCAATCAGCCCCAGCATTTT CATSVAGQGSNQPQHF
few TRBJ2-7 14 TRBD2 TRBV7-6 TGTGCCAGCAGCCCCGGGACTAGCTTCAACGAGCAGTACTTC CASSPGTSFNEQYF
many TRBJ2-2 14 TRBD2 TRBV10-3 TGTGCCGTTCGGGGAGGGGCGGACACCGGGGAGCTGTTTTTT CAVRGGADTGELFF
- TRBJ2-2 12 - TRBV19 TGTGCCAGTGGCATTTACACAGGGGAGCTGTTTTTT CASGIYTGELFF
- TRBJ1-2 13 TRBD1 TRBV29-1 TGCAGCGTTGGTCCGGGACAGGGGAATGGCTACACCTTC CSVGPGQGNGYTF
few TRBJ1-3 14 TRBD1 TRBV10-3 TGTGCCACTGTCACAGGGGACTCTGGAAACACCATATATTTT CATVTGDSGNTIYF
many TRBJ2-5 15 - TRBV2 TGTGCCAGCAGTGAAGCCCCGACACTTCAAGAGACCCAGTACTTC CASSEAPTLQETQYF
- TRBJ2-3 18 TRBD2 TRBV7-2 TGTGCCAGCAGCCGAAACTCCGGGACTAGCGGGAGGACAGATACGCAGTATTTT CASSRNSGTSGRTDTQYF
- TRBJ2-2 14 - TRBV5-1 TGCGCCAGCAGCTTGGGCGTCGACACCGGGGAGCTGTTTTTT CASSLGVDTGELFF
- TRBJ2-7 15 TRBD2 TRBV7-6 TGTGCCAGCAGTGATATAGCGGGAGGGTATGACGAGCAGTACTTC CASSDIAGGYDEQYF
- TRBJ1-4 15 - TRBV27 TGTGCCAGCAGTTTATTAGGCAGGGAGAATGAAAAACTGTTTTTT CASSLLGRENEKLFF
- TRBJ1-5 14 - TRBV27 TGTGCCAGCAGTTCCCAGGGGATGGGGCAGCCCCAGCATTTT CASSSQGMGQPQHF
few TRBJ2-5 17 - TRBV7-8 TGTGCCAGCAGCTTAGCTCGTGGTGCGGTCAGAAAAGAGACCCAGTACTTC CASSLARGAVRKETQYF
once TRBJ2-7 10 - TRBV20-1 TGCAGTGCTAGTGGCAGGGGGCAGTACTTC CSASGRGQYF
- TRBJ2-7 13 - TRBV11-1 TGTGCCAGCAGCTTGAGCACCGCAGTCGAGCAGTACTTC CASSLSTAVEQYF
- TRBJ1-2 15 TRBD1 TRBV2 TGTGCCAGCAGTGCGGGGTCACAGGGGAATCATGGCTACACCTTC CASSAGSQGNHGYTF
- TRBJ1-2 13 - TRBV20-1 TGCAGTGCTAGAGATTCCCCCAGCTATGGCTACACCTTC CSARDSPSYGYTF